A single sample is the source of the 29 T cell receptor beta chains below, sequenced in a study of OX40 agonist ivuxolimab in advanced cancers. Produced via immunoSEQ multiplex PCR; TCRdb's table is partial and in-frame only. This table has 30,000 to 40,000 clones, approximately 90% appearing once. Sequenced here: CD4+ or CD8+ T cells sorted from blood, sampled in a trial of the OX40 agonist ivuxolimab. The receptors originated from an adult with an advanced solid tumor such as melanoma, head and neck, liver or kidney cancer.

The chain employs TRBV9 and TRBJ2-3, with TRBD2 identical over 11 bases. J lost 2 bases, V lost 5 bases, and 7 bases had no gene match. The CDR3 length is 16 residues. The germline gives CDR1 SGDLS, CDR2 YYNGEE. CDR3 amino acids: CASSEGLAANTDTQYF. The CDR3 coding sequence is TGTGCCAGCAGTGAGGGACTAGCGGCCAACACAGATACGCAGTATTTT.

V gene TRBV11-2 combines with J gene TRBJ2-7; 10 positions agree with TRBD2. Per germline, CDR1 SGHAT and CDR2 FQNNGV. Trimming removed 5 bases from V and 0 bases from J; junction bases left unmatched: 16. CDR3 length: 19 amino acids. Written as DNA, the CDR3 is TGTGCCAGCAGCGGATTTAGCGGCCTAGCGGGAGAGTCCTCCTACGAGCAGTACTTC. Translated, it gives CASSGFSGLAGESSYEQYF.

The rearrangement links TRBV28 to TRBJ1-6, with D tentatively TRBD1 (5 bases). The CDR3 consists of 15 residues. Between the trimmed V and J ends, which lost 6 bases and 6 bases, there was a span of 15 bases. CDR1 is MDHEN and CDR2 is SYDVKM in the germline V gene. The CDR3 here is CASRQRQIFNSPLHF. The CDR3 DNA follows: TGTGCCAGCAGGCAGAGACAGATTTTTAATTCACCCCTCCACTTT. Full variable domain (missing parts from reference TRBV28 and TRBJ1-6): DVKVTQSSRYLVKRTGEKVFLECVQDMDHENMFWYRQDPGLGLRLIYFSYDVKMKEKGDIPEGYSVSREKKERFSLILESASTNQTSMYLCASRQRQIFNSPLHFGNGTRLTVT.

This chain links TRBV7-9 with TRBJ2-3, with TRBD1 matching over 8 bases. CDR3 length: 14 amino acids. Germline V gene data show CDR1 as SEHNR and CDR2 as FQNEAQ (reference sequence). V shed 0 bases, J shed 4 bases, and the junction held 0 bases outside the gene matches. CDR3 sequence reads: CASSLATGADTQYF. DNA for the CDR3: TGTGCCAGCAGCTTAGCGACAGGGGCAGATACGCAGTATTTT. Variable domain in full (rest from reference TRBV7-9 and TRBJ2-3): DTGVSQNPRHKITKRGQNVTFRCDPISEHNRLYWYRQTLGQGPEFLTYFQNEAQLEKSRLLSDRFSAERPKGSFSTLEIQRTEQGDSAMYLCASSLATGADTQYFGPGTRLTVL.

The chain has TRBV5-8 and TRBJ2-2; D is unclear. Trimming stripped 5 bases from V and 6 bases from J, with 14 bases between. Per germline, CDR1 SGHTS and CDR2 YDEGEE. The CDR3 has 14 residues. CDR3 residues: CASSPARVSGELFF. The CDR3 DNA reads as TGTGCCAGCAGTCCTGCCCGGGTTTCCGGGGAGCTGTTTTTT.

This sequence joins TRBV15 and TRBJ2-5; 15 bases are shared with TRBD2. CDR3 length: 19 residues. Germline V gives CDR1 LNHNV, CDR2 YYDKDF (reference sequence). V was pared by 5 bases and J by 4 bases, with 14 bases of the junction left unmatched. The CDR3 region is CATSRWTSGRAEWGETQYF. CDR3 nucleotide sequence: TGTGCCACCAGCCGATGGACTAGCGGGAGGGCGGAATGGGGAGAGACCCAGTACTTC. Full variable domain (missing parts from reference TRBV15 and TRBJ2-5): DAMVIQNPRYQVTQFGKPVTLSCSQTLNHNVMYWYQQKSSQAPKLLFHYYDKDFNNEADTPDNFQSRRPNTSFCFLDIRSPGLGDTAMYLCATSRWTSGRAEWGETQYFGPGTRLLVL.

V usage is TRBV5-4 and J usage is TRBJ1-2; D may be TRBD1 (5 bases). The CDR3 spans 13 residues. Germline CDR1 reads SGHNT; CDR2 reads YYREEE (reference sequence). The V and J ends lost 7 bases and 3 bases respectively, with 13 bases between them. DNA of the CDR3: TGTGCCAGCCGGCTTCGGGGGGACTATGGCTACACCTTC. It specifies CASRLRGDYGYTF.

The genes are TRBV7-8 and TRBJ1-3; no clear D. V lost 4 bases and J 3 bases, leaving 7 bases between the germline ends. CDR3 size: 13 residues. Germline V gene data show CDR1 as SGHVS and CDR2 as FQNEAQ. The CDR3 sequence is CASSWANGNTIYF. CDR3 DNA sequence: TGTGCCAGCAGCTGGGCAAATGGAAACACCATATATTTT.

The chain links TRBV7-9 to TRBJ1-3; D is ambiguous. Trimming left V 3 bases short and J 0 bases short, with 12 bases between. The CDR3 loop spans 16 amino acids. CDR1 SEHNR and CDR2 FQNEAQ come from the germline V gene (reference sequence). Here the CDR3 reads CASSLGTDYSGNTIYF. The CDR3 DNA reads as TGTGCCAGCAGCTTGGGTACAGACTACTCTGGAAACACCATATATTTT.

The V gene is TRBV28, the J gene TRBJ1-6; 7 positions match TRBD1. The CDR3 runs 15 residues. Germline V gene lookup returns CDR1 MDHEN and CDR2 SYDVKM. V gave up 5 bases and J gave up 9 bases; unmatched junction bases: 10. This CDR3 reads CASSRNRGLGSPLHF. CDR3 sequence (DNA): TGTGCCAGCAGTCGTAACAGGGGATTGGGTTCACCCCTCCACTTT.

The V and J genes are TRBV28 and TRBJ1-1; D remains ambiguous. Trimming stripped 5 bases from V and 7 bases from J, with 5 bases between. From germline, CDR1 is MDHEN and CDR2 SYDVKM. This CDR3 is built from 10 residues. The CDR3 loop reads CASSRREAFF. In DNA, the CDR3 is TGTGCCAGCAGTCGACGTGAAGCTTTCTTT.

The chain recombines TRBV9 with TRBJ1-4; 12 bases match TRBD1. After removal of 4 bases from V and 8 bases from J, the junction contained 6 bases not matched to a gene. The germline gives CDR1 SGDLS, CDR2 YYNGEE. The CDR3 is made up of 15 amino acids. The CDR3 is CASSIGTGGGEKLFF. The CDR3 DNA follows: TGTGCCAGCAGCATAGGGACAGGGGGCGGGGAAAAACTGTTTTTT.

The chain combines TRBV11-1 with TRBJ2-7, with a tentative D call TRBD2 (5 bases). The CDR3 consists of 13 residues. Per germline, CDR1 SGHAT and CDR2 FQDESV (reference sequence). The V gene lost 3 bases and the J gene lost 3 bases, with 9 bases spanning the gap. The CDR3 region is CASSLAGDYEQYF. The CDR3 DNA sequence: TGTGCCAGCAGCTTGGCCGGGGACTACGAGCAGTACTTC.

CDR3 in amino acids: CASSEVVETLKPQHF. CDR3 bases: TGTGCCAGCAGTGAAGTAGTAGAAACTTTGAAGCCCCAGCATTTT. The chain is built from TRBV6-1 and TRBJ1-5; D is uncertain. Trimming took off 1 base at V and 8 bases at J, with 15 bases between the two ends. The CDR3 has 15 amino acids. CDR1 and CDR2 from the germline V gene are MNHNS and SASEGT.

V gene TRBV6-5 combines with J gene TRBJ2-2, with D unclear. The CDR3 sequence is 14 residues long. The germline gives CDR1 MNHEY, CDR2 SVGAGI. Trimming removed 2 bases at V and 5 bases at J, with 9 bases between. The CDR3 DNA follows: TGTGCCAGCAGTTACGGAAGGGTAACCGGGGAGCTGTTTTTT. It yields the protein CASSYGRVTGELFF.

V usage is TRBV9 and J usage is TRBJ2-3; possible D gene TRBD1, 5 bases. The V end was cut by 0 bases, the J end by 0 bases, with 11 bases between. This CDR3 comprises 16 residues. Germline V gene lookup returns CDR1 SGDLS and CDR2 YYNGEE. This chain's CDR3 is CASSVGQSSSTDTQYF. CDR3 bases: TGTGCCAGCAGCGTAGGACAGTCCTCTAGCACAGATACGCAGTATTTT. Filled out from reference TRBV9 and TRBJ2-3, the complete variable domain reads DSGVTQTPKHLITATGQRVTLRCSPRSGDLSVYWYQQSLDQGLQFLIQYYNGEERAKGNILERFSAQQFPDLHSELNLSSLELGDSALYFCASSVGQSSSTDTQYFGPGTRLTVL.

The rearrangement links TRBV5-1 to TRBJ1-3; unclear D gene. Germline V gives CDR1 SGHRS, CDR2 YFSETQ. The CDR3 contains 14 residues. Trimming took off 7 bases at V and 0 bases at J, with 11 bases between the two ends. Here the CDR3 DNA reads TGCGCCAGCGACATCATCAGCTCTGGAAACACCATATATTTT. As protein: CASDIISSGNTIYF.

The chain joins TRBV7-9 to TRBJ2-3; 9 bases match TRBD2. The CDR3 totals 15 residues. Trimming took 6 bases from V and 4 from J; bases not matched to a gene: 8. CDR1 and CDR2 from the germline V gene are SEHNR and FQNEAQ (reference sequence). CDR3 protein: CASSPSAGGPDTQYF. The CDR3 bases are TGTGCCAGCAGTCCTTCAGCGGGAGGACCAGATACGCAGTATTTT.

The V gene is TRBV7-9, the J gene TRBJ1-4; no clear D gene. V lost 8 bases and J lost 8, with 12 bases in between. The CDR3 spans 12 residues. The germline gives CDR1 SEHNR, CDR2 FQNEAQ (reference sequence). The CDR3 nucleotides read TGTGCCAGCCGATTCCTGCAGGAAAAACTGTTTTTT. Protein sequence: CASRFLQEKLFF.

This chain links TRBV6-5 with TRBJ1-2; D uncertain. The germline V and J ends were trimmed by 2 bases and 3 bases, with 7 bases remaining between them. Germline lookup yields CDR1 MNHEY and CDR2 SVGAGI. The CDR3 contains 13 residues. The CDR3 bases are TGTGCCAGCAGTTACGGGGTCGACTATGGCTACACCTTC. Translating gives CASSYGVDYGYTF.

The rearrangement uses TRBV6-5 and TRBJ2-1, with TRBD1 identical over 7 bases. Germline lookup yields CDR1 MNHEY and CDR2 SVGAGI. V was clipped by 6 bases and J by 5 bases; unmatched bases: 10. The length of the CDR3 is 15 residues. CDR3 protein: CASSQAGGWNNEQFF. The CDR3 DNA reads TGTGCCAGCAGCCAAGCAGGGGGATGGAACAATGAGCAGTTCTTC.

V gene TRBV5-1 combines with J gene TRBJ2-7; no definite D call. Germline values: CDR1 SGHRS, CDR2 YFSETQ. Trimming took off 2 bases at V and 1 base at J, with 4 bases between the two ends. The CDR3 is 12 amino acids. CDR3 sequence (DNA): TGCGCCAGCAGCTTTGGATCCTACGAGCAGTACTTC. Protein sequence: CASSFGSYEQYF.

The chain carries TRBV9 and TRBJ2-7; D is undetermined. Trimming stripped 7 bases from V and 6 bases from J, with 17 bases between. The CDR3 spans 13 residues. Per germline, CDR1 SGDLS and CDR2 YYNGEE. The CDR3 is CASSQWAIGEQYF. CDR3 nucleotides: TGTGCCAGCTCACAATGGGCGATTGGCGAGCAGTACTTC. The full variable domain, its missing parts supplied by reference TRBV9 and TRBJ2-7, is DSGVTQTPKHLITATGQRVTLRCSPRSGDLSVYWYQQSLDQGLQFLIQYYNGEERAKGNILERFSAQQFPDLHSELNLSSLELGDSALYFCASSQWAIGEQYFGPGTRLTVT.

This clone was counted between two and nine times. With only one base between it and a far larger clone, this is likely a read error. This chain links TRBV6-5 with TRBJ2-7; 14 nucleotides match TRBD2. With 6 bases clipped from V and 7 bases from J, the junction kept 8 bases outside the gene matches. The CDR3 runs 15 residues. CDR1 MNHEY and CDR2 SVGAGI come from the germline V gene. DNA for the CDR3: TGTGCCAGCAGCTTGGGACTAGCGGGGGCGGGGGAGCAGTACTTC. It codes for CASSLGLAGAGEQYF.

CDR3 sequence (DNA): TGTGCCAGCAGCTTTTCCCGGGGGGGCCTCCTCGAGCAGTACTTC. Its protein product is CASSFSRGGLLEQYF. This chain connects TRBV7-9 to TRBJ2-7; 8 bases fit TRBD2. Unmatched junction bases numbered 10, after V lost 3 bases and J lost 6 bases. This CDR3 comprises 15 residues. Looked up from germline, CDR1 is SEHNR and CDR2 is FQNEAQ (reference sequence). The entire variable domain, with the rest obtained from reference TRBV7-9 and TRBJ2-7, is as follows: DTGVSQNPRHKITKRGQNVTFRCDPISEHNRLYWYRQTLGQGPEFLTYFQNEAQLEKSRLLSDRFSAERPKGSFSTLEIQRTEQGDSAMYLCASSFSRGGLLEQYFGPGTRLTVT.

The CDR3 spells CASRSASNTGELFF. CDR3 bases: TGTGCCAGCAGGTCCGCATCGAACACCGGGGAGCTGTTTTTT. The chain joins TRBV9 to TRBJ2-2; D is uncertain. CDR1 and CDR2 from the germline V gene are SGDLS and YYNGEE. V dropped 5 bases and J dropped 0 bases, with 8 bases sitting between them. The CDR3 runs to 14 residues. The full variable domain, completed using reference TRBV9 and TRBJ2-2, is DSGVTQTPKHLITATGQRVTLRCSPRSGDLSVYWYQQSLDQGLQFLIQYYNGEERAKGNILERFSAQQFPDLHSELNLSSLELGDSALYFCASRSASNTGELFFGEGSRLTVL.

The gene calls are TRBV19 and TRBJ2-7; 9 bases align to TRBD1. Germline values: CDR1 LNHDA, CDR2 SQIVND (reference sequence). There are 15 residues in the CDR3. J gave up 2 bases and V 5 bases, and 7 bases lay outside the gene matches. DNA of the CDR3: TGTGCCAGTAGTGCCGGGACAGGGATGCCCTACGAGCAGTACTTC. Translating it yields CASSAGTGMPYEQYF. The full variable domain, with the rest looked up from reference TRBV19 and TRBJ2-7, is DGGITQSPKYLFRKEGQNVTLSCEQNLNHDAMYWYRQDPGQGLRLIYYSQIVNDFQKGDIAEGYSVSREKKESFPLTVTSAQKNPTAFYLCASSAGTGMPYEQYFGPGTRLTVT.

In its sample, this clone was seen once. This chain links TRBV5-1 with TRBJ2-2; no definite D call. Trimming pared 1 base from V and 0 bases from J, leaving 7 bases between. In germline, CDR1 is SGHRS, CDR2 YFSETQ. The CDR3 is made up of 15 amino acids. CDR3 in DNA: TGCGCCAGCAGCTTGTCCAGAACGAACACCGGGGAGCTGTTTTTT. This sequence encodes CASSLSRTNTGELFF.

V is TRBV2 and J is TRBJ1-5; D is uncertain. There are 13 residues in the CDR3. The germline gives CDR1 SNHLY, CDR2 FYNNEI. The germline V and J ends were trimmed by 5 bases and 4 bases, with 9 bases remaining between them. This CDR3 reads CASSFRENQPQHF. Written as DNA, the CDR3 is TGTGCCAGCAGTTTTCGGGAAAATCAGCCCCAGCATTTT.